Listed below are T cell receptor beta chains from one sample, sequenced in a study of post-analysis software for immune sequencing data. TCRdb re-called the PCR reads with MiXCR, one entry per CDR3 protein. The profile shows about 770,000 distinct CDR3 sequences, around 42% of them singletons. Sequencing used blood. The receptors were gathered from a girl between 5 and 17 years old with multiple sclerosis. CDR3s include the opening cysteine and the closing phenylalanine or tryptophan. D genes are given only for firm matches. A clone size is listed for some rows: how often the clone was seen (once, few, many), or a class if it is expanded.

TRBJ2-7,TRBD2,-,TRBV6-6,TGTGCCAGCAGTCAGCGGGAGGGTCGCGACGAGCAGTACTTC,CASSQREGRDEQYF
TRBJ1-2,TRBD1,-,TRBV6-1,TGTGCCAGCAGTGAGCGGACAGGGAGGAACTATGGCTACACCTTC,CASSERTGRNYGYTF
TRBJ1-6,-,many,TRBV9,TGTGCCAGCAGCGCCCTTGGGGGTAATTCACCCCTCCACTTT,CASSALGGNSPLHF
TRBJ2-6,-,-,TRBV5-1,TGCGCCAGCAGGTTACCCGGGAGAATGAGCTCTGGGGCCAACGTCCTGACTTTC,CASRLPGRMSSGANVLTF
TRBJ1-5,-,-,TRBV20-1,TGCAGTGCTAGAGGGGGGGCCGGCGACCTAGGTCAGCCCCAGCATTTT,CSARGGAGDLGQPQHF
TRBJ2-1,TRBD2,-,TRBV15,TGTGCCACCAGCAGAGAACTAGCGGGATCAAATGAGCAGTTCTTC,CATSRELAGSNEQFF
TRBJ2-5,-,-,TRBV7-2,TGTGCCAGCAGCTCCGGGGCATCAGGGGCTTGGTTGGGGCAAGAGACCCAGTACTTC,CASSSGASGAWLGQETQYF
TRBJ2-2,-,-,TRBV5-1,TGCGCCAGCAGCTTAGATTCCGTGATTACCGGGGAGCTGTTTTTT,CASSLDSVITGELFF
TRBJ1-1,-,-,TRBV4-1,TGCGCCAGCAGCCAAGACGGTCAGGGGAACACTGAAGCTTTCTTT,CASSQDGQGNTEAFF
TRBJ2-7,-,-,TRBV2,TGTGCCAGCAGTGAAGGTTCATGGACAGAATACGAGCAGTACTTC,CASSEGSWTEYEQYF
TRBJ2-1,TRBD2,few,TRBV6-5,TGTGCCAGCAGTTACTCCCCGCCTGCGGGAGGGCCAACTAGGGGGAATGAGCAGTTCTTC,CASSYSPPAGGPTRGNEQFF
TRBJ2-7,-,once,TRBV2,TGTGCCAGCAGTGGAGGAGGTCACATATCCGACGAGCAGTACTTC,CASSGGGHISDEQYF
TRBJ2-3,-,-,TRBV3-1,TGTGCCAGCAGCCAAGACAGCGCCTCAGATACGCAGTATTTT,CASSQDSASDTQYF
TRBJ2-1,TRBD2,few,TRBV5-1,TGCGCCAGCAGCTCATATGCGACTAGCGGGAGGATTAAGGAGCAGTTCTTC,CASSSYATSGRIKEQFF